The 22 T cell receptor beta chains presented below share a single source sample, sequenced in a study of T cells in Graves' hyperthyroidism and ophthalmopathy. RNA transcripts served as the template for amplifying TCR beta CDR3 regions. TCR CDR3 regions were first amplified by RT-PCR with HTBI primers. MiXCR, applied by TCRdb to the multiplex PCR reads, yields one record per CDR3 protein. Of around 600,000 distinct CDR3 sequences in the sample, around a sixth were seen once. Sequenced material: blood. These receptors all come from a woman aged 25 to 39 with Graves' hyperthyroidism.

Ten or more counts support this clonotype. The rearrangement joins TRBV30 to TRBJ2-1; D is ambiguous. The CDR3 is 16 residues long. Trimming cost V 3 bases and J 7 bases, with 22 bases left between them. In germline, CDR1 is GTSNPN, CDR2 SVGIG (reference sequence). The DNA for the CDR3 is TGTGCCTGGAGGGTACCCCCTCCTGGTAGAAAGAATGAGCAGTTCTTC. Its protein is CAWRVPPPGRKNEQFF.

This clonotype was seen at least ten times. V usage is TRBV20-1 and J usage is TRBJ2-5, with D unresolved. V was shortened by 5 bases and J by 5 bases, with 18 bases between the two germline ends. This CDR3 is 14 amino acids long. Per the germline V gene, CDR1 is DFQATT and CDR2 is SNEGSKA (reference sequence). In DNA form, the CDR3 reads TGCAGTGCTTCTGACGGAGCGTTTCAGGAGACCCAGTACTTC. This encodes CSASDGAFQETQYF.

This clonotype was seen repeatedly, ten times or more. V gene TRBV28 combines with J gene TRBJ2-7; D ambiguous. There are 14 residues in the CDR3. Germline CDR1 is MDHEN and CDR2 is SYDVKM. Trimming pared 7 bases from V and 0 bases from J, leaving 13 bases between. The CDR3 nucleotides read TGTGCCAGCACGCCCGTAGGTGTCTCCTACGAGCAGTACTTC. As protein: CASTPVGVSYEQYF.

This clonotype was seen only a few times. The chain employs TRBV6-1 and TRBJ1-5; D is undetermined. Per the germline V gene, CDR1 is MNHNS and CDR2 is SASEGT. This CDR3 is built from 14 residues. The V end was cut by 10 bases, the J end by 0 bases, with 13 bases between. As DNA, the CDR3 is TGTGCCACCTCGCAGCTGAATAGCAATCAGCCCCAGCATTTT. It translates to CATSQLNSNQPQHF.

In this sample, this clonotype turned up many times. V usage is TRBV2 and J usage is TRBJ1-4, with D possibly matching TRBD1 (5 bases). CDR3 length: 14 residues. V was shortened by 4 bases and J by 8 bases, with 14 bases between the two germline ends. CDR1 and CDR2 (germline): SNHLY, FYNNEI. CDR3 amino acids: CASSAWQGREKLFF. CDR3 coding DNA: TGTGCCAGCAGTGCTTGGCAGGGTCGGGAAAAACTGTTTTTT.

Details on this clonotype: This could be a read error, since a much larger clone is one nucleotide away. V gene TRBV11-2 combines with J gene TRBJ1-1; D ambiguous. V was pared by 5 bases and J by 9 bases, with 13 bases between. The CDR3 is 12 amino acids. Germline assignment: CDR1 SGHAT and CDR2 FQNNGV. The CDR3 nucleotides read TGTGCCAGCAGCCAAGCCGTGACGCAAGCTTTCTTT. Translated, it gives CASSQAVTQAFF.

This clonotype has just a few counts. This rearrangement joins TRBV7-9 to TRBJ1-2; D possibly corresponds to TRBD1 (5 bases). V gave up 4 bases and J gave up 3 bases, with 9 bases separating them. The CDR3 spans 13 residues. Germline CDR1 and CDR2: SEHNR and FQNEAQ (reference sequence). The CDR3 region has the DNA TGTGCCAGCAGCTGGGGGGGAGACTATGGCTACACCTTC. It yields the protein CASSWGGDYGYTF.

In this sample, this clonotype turned up many times. J is TRBJ1-1 and V is TRBV20-1, with D uncertain. Germline V gives CDR1 DFQATT, CDR2 SNEGSKA (reference sequence). The germline V and J ends were trimmed by 3 bases and 1 base, with 6 bases remaining between them. This CDR3 is 12 amino acids long. Here the CDR3 reads CSASWENTEAFF. In nucleotides, the CDR3 is TGCAGTGCTAGTTGGGAGAACACTGAAGCTTTCTTT.

This clonotype was picked up a small number of times. The gene calls are TRBV7-3 and TRBJ2-2, with 13 bases fitting TRBD2. Germline loops: CDR1 SGHTA, CDR2 FQGTGA. The trim removed 5 bases at V and 3 bases at J, leaving 12 bases unmatched. CDR3 length: 19 residues. The DNA of the CDR3 is TGTGCCAGCAGCCCCCAGGGACTAGCGGGATATCAATACACCGGGGAGCTGTTTTTT. It translates to CASSPQGLAGYQYTGELFF.

This clonotype showed up just a few times. The rearrangement joins TRBV6-5 to TRBJ1-1; D remains ambiguous. Germline CDR1 and CDR2: MNHEY and SVGAGI. The CDR3 length is 12 residues. V was trimmed by 2 bases and J by 3 bases, leaving 4 bases between them. Here the CDR3 reads CASSYPDTEAFF. The CDR3 DNA reads as TGTGCCAGCAGTTACCCGGACACTGAAGCTTTCTTT.

This clonotype was seen at least ten times. The chain combines TRBV10-3 with TRBJ2-1, with 7 bases lining up with TRBD1. The V gene's germline CDR1 is ENHRY and CDR2 SYGVKD. Trimming took 3 bases from V and 7 from J; bases not matched to a gene: 12. CDR3 length: 16 residues. CDR3 residues: CAISDRDSPRRNEQFF. The CDR3 DNA reads TGTGCCATCAGTGACAGGGACAGTCCCAGAAGGAATGAGCAGTTCTTC.

This clonotype was observed a few times. The rearrangement links TRBV11-2 to TRBJ1-2; the D is unclear. Germline CDR1 reads SGHAT; CDR2 reads FQNNGV. The CDR3 is made up of 13 amino acids. V dropped 0 bases and J dropped 14 bases, with 16 bases sitting between them. The CDR3 sequence is CASSLDVGRVETF. As DNA, the CDR3 is TGTGCCAGCAGCTTAGATGTGGGTAGGGTAGAGACCTTC.

This clonotype was detected many times. The chain has TRBV10-3 and TRBJ1-1; no reliable D call. The V end was cut by 7 bases, the J end by 3 bases, with 12 bases between. The CDR3 sequence is 13 residues long. The germline V gene encodes CDR1 ENHRY and CDR2 SYGVKD. The DNA for the CDR3 is TGTGCCATCACCTGGGGTGTTGACACTGAAGCTTTCTTT. Protein sequence: CAITWGVDTEAFF.

This clonotype appeared a single time. This sequence joins TRBV27 and TRBJ2-5; TRBD1 matches at 8 bases. J was trimmed by 4 bases and V by 1 base; bases with no gene match: 8. The CDR3 totals 16 residues. Germline CDR1 MNHEY, CDR2 SMNVEV (reference sequence). This CDR3 reads CASSLFPGGAGETQYF. CDR3 nucleotide sequence: TGTGCCAGCAGTTTATTTCCAGGGGGCGCGGGAGAGACCCAGTACTTC.

This clonotype was counted at least ten times. CDR3 in amino acids: CASSQDRTGTQYF. CDR3 nucleotide sequence: TGTGCCAGCAGCCAAGATAGGACAGGGACGCAGTATTTT. The chain links TRBV3-1 to TRBJ2-3, with 8 positions matching TRBD1. CDR1 and CDR2 from the germline V gene are LGHDT and YNNKEL (reference sequence). The CDR3 length is 13 residues. The ends lost 0 bases at V and 9 bases at J; junction bases unmatched: 2.

This clonotype was detected ten times or more. The rearrangement links TRBV7-2 to TRBJ1-2; 7 positions agree with TRBD1. There are 14 residues in the CDR3. J was trimmed by 10 bases and V by 4 bases; bases with no gene match: 12. Germline CDR1 reads SGHTA; CDR2 reads FQGNSA. The CDR3 nucleotides read TGTGCCAGCAGCTCGCAGGGGGGGGGCGCGGACTACACCTTC. The encoded protein is CASSSQGGGADYTF. Full variable domain (outside the CDR3, taken from reference TRBV7-2 and TRBJ1-2): GAGVSQSPSNKVTEKGKDVELRCDPISGHTALYWYRQSLGQGLEFLIYFQGNSAPDKSGLPSDRFSAERTGGSVSTLTIQRTQQEDSAVYLCASSSQGGGADYTFGSGTRLTVV.

Many counts were recorded for this clonotype. V usage is TRBV5-1 and J usage is TRBJ2-1; no definite D call. The CDR3 has 14 amino acids. Germline V gene lookup returns CDR1 SGHRS and CDR2 YFSETQ. V was cut by 1 base and J by 1 base, with 6 bases left in between. CDR3 nucleotides: TGCGCCAGCAGCTTGTACCCATCCTACAATGAGCAGTTCTTC. Translation gives CASSLYPSYNEQFF.

This clonotype was recorded at least ten times. This sequence joins TRBV29-1 and TRBJ2-1; D possibly corresponds to TRBD1 (6 bases). The CDR3 totals 16 residues. The V gene's germline CDR1 is SQVTM and CDR2 ANQGSEA. Trimming shortened V by 5 bases and J by 0 bases, and 17 bases separated the two germline ends. The CDR3 region is CSVRNPGHRSYNEQFF. The CDR3 coding sequence is TGCAGCGTTAGGAACCCGGGACACCGCTCCTACAATGAGCAGTTCTTC.

This clonotype was found many times. The gene calls are TRBV6-8 and TRBJ2-5; D is possibly TRBD1 (5 bases). From germline, CDR1 is MNHGY and CDR2 SAAAGT. V was clipped by 11 bases and J by 4 bases, with 8 bases between them. This CDR3 contains 10 residues. The CDR3 coding sequence is TGTGCCCGTAGGGGAGAGACCCAGTACTTC. Protein: CARRGETQYF.

This clonotype has ten or more counts. This chain links TRBV5-1 with TRBJ1-1; no reliable D call. The CDR3 runs to 16 residues. Trimming stripped 0 bases from V and 1 base from J, with 13 bases between. Germline CDR1 and CDR2: SGHRS and YFSETQ. The CDR3 protein is CASSLASAARNTEAFF. In nucleotides, the CDR3 is TGCGCCAGCAGCTTGGCCTCAGCAGCTAGGAACACTGAAGCTTTCTTT.

The chain is built from TRBV29-1 and TRBJ1-2; 10 bases line up with TRBD1. J gave up 5 bases and V 3 bases, and 3 bases lay outside the gene matches. The CDR3 has 13 residues. Germline CDR1 reads SQVTM; CDR2 reads ANQGSEA. CDR3 DNA sequence: TGCAGCGTTGAGGACAGGGGGATGTATGGCTACACCTTC. Amino acid sequence: CSVEDRGMYGYTF.

This clonotype appeared many times. The chain uses TRBV18 and TRBJ2-1; 11 bases are a match to TRBD2. V lost 6 bases and J lost 7; bases outside the gene matches: 11. The CDR3 runs to 16 residues. Per germline, CDR1 KGHSH and CDR2 LQKENI. CDR3 sequence (DNA): TGTGCCAGCTCTCCGTCACTAGCGGGAGTCGGTAATGAGCAGTTCTTC. This gives the protein CASSPSLAGVGNEQFF.